This T cell receptor beta chain was captured in a study of Ad26.COV2.S vaccination and SARS-CoV-2 variants. As to treatment: some 20 received Ad26.COV2.S at low or high dose, single or two shots; roughly five received placebo; per-sample allocation not given. Sampling occurred on day 63 after the first vaccine or placebo injection. Only in-frame clones appear in the TCRdb table, and some are missing; sequencing was by immunoSEQ multiplex PCR. The table has fewer than 900,000 clones, around 90% seen once. The V and J ends lost 5 bases and 3 bases respectively, with 10 bases between them. This CDR3 has 13 residues. This clone was recorded once.

Sample: peripheral blood, taken in a trial of Ad26.COV2.S vaccine versus placebo. This clonotype was sampled from a person between 18 and 65 years old who received the Ad26.COV2.S COVID-19 vaccine or a placebo. The gene calls are TRBV12-3 or TRBV12-4 and TRBJ1-1; D remains unclear. CDR3 region: CASSDTTDTEAFF. The CDR3 DNA reads as TGTGCCAGCAGTGACACCACGGACACTGAAGCTTTCTTT.